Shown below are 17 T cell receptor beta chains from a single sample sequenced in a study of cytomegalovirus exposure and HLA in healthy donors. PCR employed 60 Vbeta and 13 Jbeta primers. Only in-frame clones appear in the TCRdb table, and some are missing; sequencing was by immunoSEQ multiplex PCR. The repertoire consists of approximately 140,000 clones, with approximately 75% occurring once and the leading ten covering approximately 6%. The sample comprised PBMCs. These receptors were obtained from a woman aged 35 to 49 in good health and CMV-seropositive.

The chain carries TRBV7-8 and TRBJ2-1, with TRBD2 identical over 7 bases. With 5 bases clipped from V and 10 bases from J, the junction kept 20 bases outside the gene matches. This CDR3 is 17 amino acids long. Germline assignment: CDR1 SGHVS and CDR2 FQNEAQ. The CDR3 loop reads CASSPRWDLGGRWEQFF. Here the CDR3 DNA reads TGTGCCAGCAGCCCCAGATGGGACCTCGGGGGGAGATGGGAGCAGTTCTTC. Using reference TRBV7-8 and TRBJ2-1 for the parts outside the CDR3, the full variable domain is GAGVSQSPRYKVAKRGQDVALRCDPISGHVSLFWYQQALGQGPEFLTYFQNEAQLDKSGLPSDRFFAERPEGSVSTLKIQRTQQEDSAVYLCASSPRWDLGGRWEQFFGPGTRLTVL.

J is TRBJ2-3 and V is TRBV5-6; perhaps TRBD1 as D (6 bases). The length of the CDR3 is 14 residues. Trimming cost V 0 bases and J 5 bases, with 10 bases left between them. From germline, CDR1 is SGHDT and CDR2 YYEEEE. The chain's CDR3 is CASSLESGEDTQYF. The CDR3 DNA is TGTGCCAGCAGCTTGGAGTCAGGGGAAGATACGCAGTATTTT.

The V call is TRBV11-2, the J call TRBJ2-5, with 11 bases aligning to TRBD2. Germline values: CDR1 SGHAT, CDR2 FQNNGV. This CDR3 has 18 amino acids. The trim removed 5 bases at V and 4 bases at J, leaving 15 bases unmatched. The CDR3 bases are TGTGCCAGCAGCCCGGGACTAGCGGCGAGTCTAGGGGGAGAGACCCAGTACTTC. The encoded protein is CASSPGLAASLGGETQYF.

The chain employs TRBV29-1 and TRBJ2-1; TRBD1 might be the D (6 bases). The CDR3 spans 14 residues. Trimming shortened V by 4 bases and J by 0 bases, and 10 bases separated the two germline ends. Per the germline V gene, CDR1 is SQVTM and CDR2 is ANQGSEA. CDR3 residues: CSVGGPSSYNEQFF. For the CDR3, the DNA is TGCAGCGTTGGGGGGCCGAGCTCCTACAATGAGCAGTTCTTC.

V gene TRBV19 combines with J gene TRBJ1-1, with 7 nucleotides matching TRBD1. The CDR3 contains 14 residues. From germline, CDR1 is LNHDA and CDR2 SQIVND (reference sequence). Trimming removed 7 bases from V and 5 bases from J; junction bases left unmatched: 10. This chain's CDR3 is CASTPWAGGTEAFF. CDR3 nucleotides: TGTGCCAGTACCCCGTGGGCAGGGGGGACTGAAGCTTTCTTT.

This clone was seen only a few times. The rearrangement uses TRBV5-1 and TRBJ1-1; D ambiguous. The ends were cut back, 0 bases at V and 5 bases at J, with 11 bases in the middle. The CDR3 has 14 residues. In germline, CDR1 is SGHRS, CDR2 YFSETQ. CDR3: CASSLDSSDTEAFF. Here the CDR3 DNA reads TGCGCCAGCAGCTTGGACAGTTCGGATACTGAAGCTTTCTTT.

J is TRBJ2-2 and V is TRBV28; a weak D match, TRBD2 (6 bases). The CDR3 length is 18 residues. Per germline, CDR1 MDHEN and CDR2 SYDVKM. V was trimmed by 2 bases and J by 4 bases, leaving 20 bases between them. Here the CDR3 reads CASSLRRVLAEVTGELFF. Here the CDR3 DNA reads TGTGCCAGCAGTTTACGCCGGGTACTAGCCGAAGTCACCGGGGAGCTGTTTTTT.

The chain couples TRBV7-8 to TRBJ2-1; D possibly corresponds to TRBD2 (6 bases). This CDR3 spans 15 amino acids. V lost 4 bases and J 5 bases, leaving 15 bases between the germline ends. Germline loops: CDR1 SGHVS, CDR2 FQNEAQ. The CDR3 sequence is CASSYSFSGNNEQFF. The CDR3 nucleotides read TGTGCCAGCAGCTATTCTTTTAGCGGAAACAATGAGCAGTTCTTC.

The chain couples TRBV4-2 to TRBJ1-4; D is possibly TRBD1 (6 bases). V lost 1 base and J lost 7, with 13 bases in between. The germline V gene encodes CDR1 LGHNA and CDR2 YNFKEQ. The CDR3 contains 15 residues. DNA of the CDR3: TGTGCCAGCAGCCAAGTGTCTGGGGGCCGTGAAAAACTGTTTTTT. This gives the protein CASSQVSGGREKLFF.

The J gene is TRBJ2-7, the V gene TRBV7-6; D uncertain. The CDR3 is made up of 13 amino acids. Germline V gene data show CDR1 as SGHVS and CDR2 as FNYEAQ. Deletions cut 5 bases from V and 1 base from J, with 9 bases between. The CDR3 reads CASSLTESYEQYF. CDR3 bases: TGTGCCAGCAGCCTTACAGAGTCCTACGAGCAGTACTTC.

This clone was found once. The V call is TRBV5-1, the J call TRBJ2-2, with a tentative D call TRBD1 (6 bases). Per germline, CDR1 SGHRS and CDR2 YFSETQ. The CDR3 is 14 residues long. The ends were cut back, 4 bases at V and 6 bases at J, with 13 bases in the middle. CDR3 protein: CASSEGGAAGELFF. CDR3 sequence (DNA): TGCGCCAGCAGCGAAGGGGGTGCGGCCGGGGAGCTGTTTTTT.

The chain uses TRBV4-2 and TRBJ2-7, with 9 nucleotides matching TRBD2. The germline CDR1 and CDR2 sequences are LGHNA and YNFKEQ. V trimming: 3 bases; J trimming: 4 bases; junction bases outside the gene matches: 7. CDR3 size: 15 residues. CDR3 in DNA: TGTGCCAGCAGCCAGCGGGAGGGAGGAGGTTACGAGCAGTACTTC. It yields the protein CASSQREGGGYEQYF.

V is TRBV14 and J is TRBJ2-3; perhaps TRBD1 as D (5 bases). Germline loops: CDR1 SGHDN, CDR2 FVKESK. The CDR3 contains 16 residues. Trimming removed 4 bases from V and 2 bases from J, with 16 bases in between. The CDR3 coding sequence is TGTGCCAGCAGCCTCAGGGTTAGTCCCTACACAGATACGCAGTATTTT. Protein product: CASSLRVSPYTDTQYF.

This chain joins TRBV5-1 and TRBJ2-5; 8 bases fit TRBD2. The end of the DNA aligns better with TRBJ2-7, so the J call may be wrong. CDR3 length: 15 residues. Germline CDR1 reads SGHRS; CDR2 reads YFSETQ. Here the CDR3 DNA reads TGCGCCAGCAGCTTGGGGCTAGCGGGCTCCTACGAGCAGTACTTC. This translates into CASSLGLAGSYEQYF.

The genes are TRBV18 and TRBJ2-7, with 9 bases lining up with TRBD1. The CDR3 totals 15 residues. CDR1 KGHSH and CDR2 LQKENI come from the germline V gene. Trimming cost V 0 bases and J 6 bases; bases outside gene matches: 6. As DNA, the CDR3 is TGTGCCAGCTCACCACCGGGACAGGGATGGGGCGAGCAGTACTTC. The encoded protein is CASSPPGQGWGEQYF.

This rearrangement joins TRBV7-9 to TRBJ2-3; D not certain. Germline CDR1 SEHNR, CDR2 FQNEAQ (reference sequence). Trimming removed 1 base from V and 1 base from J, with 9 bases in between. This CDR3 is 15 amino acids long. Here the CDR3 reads CASSLDPEGTDTQYF. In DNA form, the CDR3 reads TGTGCCAGCAGCTTAGATCCAGAGGGCACAGATACGCAGTATTTT.

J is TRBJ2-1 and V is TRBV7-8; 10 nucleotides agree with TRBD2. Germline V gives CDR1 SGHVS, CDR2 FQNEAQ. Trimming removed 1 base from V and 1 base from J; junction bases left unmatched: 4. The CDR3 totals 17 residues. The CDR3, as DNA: TGTGCCAGCAGCTTAGGTCTAGCGGGAGTATCCTACAATGAGCAGTTCTTC. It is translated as CASSLGLAGVSYNEQFF.